The rows below give T cell receptor beta chains drawn from one sample of a study of T cell repertoires in cytomegalovirus infection. In TCRdb, the reads were re-called with MiXCR into one record per CDR3 protein. This table has a few hundred thousand distinct CDR3 sequences, approximately 26% appearing once. Material for sequencing was PBMCs. Source of these receptors: a human donor in good health (CMV status not recorded). Some clones in this sample may be carry-over from other donors' samples. Each CDR3 is given with its conserved first and last residue. Fields, in order: V gene, D gene, J gene, clone size, CDR3 protein, CDR3 DNA. A D gene is named only where the DNA matches it firmly. Rows give clone size only sometimes, using once, few, many, or a class for an expanded clone.

V gene: TRBV7-6
D gene: TRBD1
J gene: TRBJ2-3
clone size: -
CDR3 protein: CASSLGDRGSDTQYF
CDR3 DNA: TGTGCCAGCAGCTTAGGTGACAGGGGGTCAGATACGCAGTATTTT

V gene: TRBV27
D gene: TRBD1
J gene: TRBJ1-2
clone size: -
CDR3 protein: CASFGIRGTGYGYTF
CDR3 DNA: TGTGCCAGCTTTGGAATCCGGGGGACAGGTTATGGCTACACCTTC

V gene: TRBV10-3
D gene: -
J gene: TRBJ2-5
clone size: -
CDR3 protein: CASGGHREETQYF
CDR3 DNA: TGTGCCAGTGGGGGACACCGAGAAGAGACCCAGTACTTC

V gene: TRBV15
D gene: TRBD2
J gene: TRBJ2-7
clone size: -
CDR3 protein: CATSKRWTSGSYEQYF
CDR3 DNA: TGTGCCACCAGCAAACGCTGGACTAGCGGGAGCTACGAGCAGTACTTC

V gene: TRBV7-6
D gene: -
J gene: TRBJ1-2
clone size: -
CDR3 protein: CASSLVPSYGYTF
CDR3 DNA: TGTGCCAGCAGCTTAGTCCCCAGCTATGGCTACACCTTC

V gene: TRBV24-1
D gene: -
J gene: TRBJ2-2
clone size: -
CDR3 protein: CATSAYGQNGELFF
CDR3 DNA: TGTGCCACCAGTGCCTACGGACAGAACGGGGAGCTGTTTTTT

V gene: TRBV12-5
D gene: -
J gene: TRBJ2-1
clone size: few
CDR3 protein: CASAGLGSRNEQFF
CDR3 DNA: TGTGCTAGTGCCGGACTGGGCAGTCGCAATGAGCAGTTCTTC

V gene: TRBV20-1
D gene: -
J gene: TRBJ1-2
clone size: few
CDR3 protein: CSAQYYGYTF
CDR3 DNA: TGCAGTGCCCAATATTATGGCTACACCTTC

V gene: TRBV7-2
D gene: -
J gene: TRBJ1-1
clone size: -
CDR3 protein: CASSFEGVLNTEAFF
CDR3 DNA: TGTGCCAGCAGCTTCGAGGGGGTTTTGAACACTGAAGCTTTCTTT

V gene: TRBV7-6
D gene: -
J gene: TRBJ1-6
clone size: many
CDR3 protein: CASSRDKDNSPLHF
CDR3 DNA: TGTGCCAGCAGTCGGGACAAAGATAATTCACCCCTCCACTTT

V gene: TRBV2
D gene: -
J gene: TRBJ1-1
clone size: -
CDR3 protein: CASSELLEAFF
CDR3 DNA: TGTGCCAGCAGTGAATTGCTTGAAGCTTTCTTT

V gene: TRBV10-3
D gene: -
J gene: TRBJ2-1
clone size: -
CDR3 protein: CAISGENEQFF
CDR3 DNA: TGTGCCATCAGTGGGGAAAATGAGCAGTTCTTC

V gene: TRBV4-1
D gene: TRBD2
J gene: TRBJ2-3
clone size: few
CDR3 protein: CASSHSVSSGRPDTQYF
CDR3 DNA: TGCGCCAGCAGCCATTCAGTATCTAGCGGGAGACCAGATACGCAGTATTTT

V gene: TRBV6-2/TRBV6-3
D gene: TRBD2
J gene: TRBJ2-3
clone size: few
CDR3 protein: CASIPGLARDTQYF
CDR3 DNA: TGTGCCAGCATTCCCGGACTAGCGCGGGATACGCAGTATTTT

V gene: TRBV24-1
D gene: -
J gene: TRBJ2-1
clone size: -
CDR3 protein: CATSPGGSYNEQFF
CDR3 DNA: TGTGCCACTTCGCCCGGGGGCTCCTACAATGAGCAGTTCTTC

V gene: TRBV20-1
D gene: -
J gene: TRBJ1-1
clone size: -
CDR3 protein: CSARRGATEAFF
CDR3 DNA: TGCAGTGCTAGAAGGGGAGCCACTGAAGCTTTCTTT

V gene: TRBV20-1
D gene: TRBD2
J gene: TRBJ2-3
clone size: -
CDR3 protein: CSARVFGRAKDTQYF
CDR3 DNA: TGCAGTGCTAGAGTTTTCGGGAGGGCCAAAGATACGCAGTATTTT

V gene: TRBV6-5
D gene: -
J gene: TRBJ2-7
clone size: -
CDR3 protein: CASRGSTYEQYF
CDR3 DNA: TGTGCCAGCAGGGGCAGCACCTACGAGCAGTACTTC

V gene: TRBV5-4
D gene: TRBD2
J gene: TRBJ2-5
clone size: -
CDR3 protein: CASSPLSGTSMETQYF
CDR3 DNA: TGTGCCAGCAGCCCTCTCTCGGGGACTAGCATGGAGACCCAGTACTTC

V gene: TRBV7-6
D gene: TRBD1
J gene: TRBJ1-5
clone size: many
CDR3 protein: CASSLGRQGGNQPQHF
CDR3 DNA: TGTGCCAGCAGCTTAGGGAGACAGGGAGGGAATCAGCCCCAGCATTTT

V gene: TRBV5-1
D gene: TRBD1
J gene: TRBJ1-1
clone size: -
CDR3 protein: CASSLVPQPGGAFF
CDR3 DNA: TGCGCCAGCAGCTTGGTACCGCAACCAGGGGGAGCTTTCTTT

V gene: TRBV28
D gene: -
J gene: TRBJ2-1
clone size: many
CDR3 protein: CASSDLASSYNEQFF
CDR3 DNA: TGTGCCAGCAGCGACCTAGCCTCCTCCTACAATGAGCAGTTCTTC

V gene: TRBV6-5
D gene: -
J gene: TRBJ2-2
clone size: few
CDR3 protein: CASDSTGAGTGELFF
CDR3 DNA: TGTGCCAGCGACTCCACAGGGGCGGGAACCGGGGAGCTGTTTTTT